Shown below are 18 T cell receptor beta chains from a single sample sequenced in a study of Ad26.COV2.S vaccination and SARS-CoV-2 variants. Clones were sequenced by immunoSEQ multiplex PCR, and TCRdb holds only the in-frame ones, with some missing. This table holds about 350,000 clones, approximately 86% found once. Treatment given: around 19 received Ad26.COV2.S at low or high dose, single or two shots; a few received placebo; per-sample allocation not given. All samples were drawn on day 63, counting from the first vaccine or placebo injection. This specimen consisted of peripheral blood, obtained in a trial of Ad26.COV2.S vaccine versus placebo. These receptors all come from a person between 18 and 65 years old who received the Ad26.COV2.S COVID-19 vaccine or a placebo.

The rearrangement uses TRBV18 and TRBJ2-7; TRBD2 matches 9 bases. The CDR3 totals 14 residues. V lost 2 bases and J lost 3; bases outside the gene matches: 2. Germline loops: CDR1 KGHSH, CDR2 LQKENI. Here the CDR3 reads CASSPGTSFYEQYF. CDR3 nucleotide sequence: TGTGCCAGCTCACCAGGGACTAGCTTCTACGAGCAGTACTTC.

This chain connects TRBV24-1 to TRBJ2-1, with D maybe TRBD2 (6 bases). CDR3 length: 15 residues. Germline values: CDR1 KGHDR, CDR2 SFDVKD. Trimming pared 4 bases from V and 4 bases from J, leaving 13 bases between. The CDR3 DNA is TGTGCCACCAGTGACAGGCGACTAGGATACAATGAGCAGTTCTTC. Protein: CATSDRRLGYNEQFF.

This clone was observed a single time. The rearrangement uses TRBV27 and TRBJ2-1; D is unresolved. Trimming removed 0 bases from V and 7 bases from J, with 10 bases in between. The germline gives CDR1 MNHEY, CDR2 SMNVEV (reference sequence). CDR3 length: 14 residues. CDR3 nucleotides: TGTGCCAGCAGTTTATCGCGCGGCAGGAATGAGCAGTTCTTC. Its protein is CASSLSRGRNEQFF.

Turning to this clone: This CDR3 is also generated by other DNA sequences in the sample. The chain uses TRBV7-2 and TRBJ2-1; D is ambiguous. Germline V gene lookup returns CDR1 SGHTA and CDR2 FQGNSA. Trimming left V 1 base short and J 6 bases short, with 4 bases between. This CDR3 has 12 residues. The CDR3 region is CASSLVGNEQFF. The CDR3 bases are TGTGCCAGCAGCTTAGTAGGCAATGAGCAGTTCTTC.

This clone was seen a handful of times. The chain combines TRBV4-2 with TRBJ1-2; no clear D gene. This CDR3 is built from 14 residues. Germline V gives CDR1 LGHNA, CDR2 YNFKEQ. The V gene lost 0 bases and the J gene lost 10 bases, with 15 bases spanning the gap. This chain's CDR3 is CASSQERRPGDYTF. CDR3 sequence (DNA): TGTGCCAGCAGCCAAGAACGGCGACCAGGAGACTACACCTTC.

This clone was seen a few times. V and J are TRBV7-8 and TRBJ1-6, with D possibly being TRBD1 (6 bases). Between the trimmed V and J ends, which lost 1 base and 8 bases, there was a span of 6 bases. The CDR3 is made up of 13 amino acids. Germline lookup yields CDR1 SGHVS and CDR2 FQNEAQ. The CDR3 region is CASSLGQDSPLHF. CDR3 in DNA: TGTGCCAGCAGCTTAGGACAGGATTCACCCCTCCACTTT.

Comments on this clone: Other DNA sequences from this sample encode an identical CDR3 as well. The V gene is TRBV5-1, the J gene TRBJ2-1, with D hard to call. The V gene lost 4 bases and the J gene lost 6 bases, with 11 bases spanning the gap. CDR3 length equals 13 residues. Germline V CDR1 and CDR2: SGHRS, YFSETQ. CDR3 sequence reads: CASSPGGPNEQFF. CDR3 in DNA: TGCGCCAGCAGCCCGGGCGGACCCAATGAGCAGTTCTTC.

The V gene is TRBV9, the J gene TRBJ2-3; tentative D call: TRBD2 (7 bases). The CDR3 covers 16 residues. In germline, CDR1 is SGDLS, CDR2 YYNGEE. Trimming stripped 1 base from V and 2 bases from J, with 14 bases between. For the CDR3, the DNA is TGTGCCAGCAGCGTACGGGGGGCGCATATCACAGATACGCAGTATTTT. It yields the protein CASSVRGAHITDTQYF.

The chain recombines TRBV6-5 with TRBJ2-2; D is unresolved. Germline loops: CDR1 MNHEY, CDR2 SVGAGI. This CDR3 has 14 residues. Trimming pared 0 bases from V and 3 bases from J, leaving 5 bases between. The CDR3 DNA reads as TGTGCCAGCAGTTACTCAACATACACCGGGGAGCTGTTTTTT. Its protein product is CASSYSTYTGELFF.

CDR3 DNA sequence: TGTGCCAGCAGCCCAATGGGTTCTTTCTATGGCTACACCTTC. Its translation is CASSPMGSFYGYTF. The chain employs TRBV7-9 and TRBJ1-2; D not resolved. Trimming pared 5 bases from V and 4 bases from J, leaving 14 bases between. CDR1 and CDR2 from the germline V gene are SEHNR and FQNEAQ (reference sequence). The CDR3 runs to 14 residues.

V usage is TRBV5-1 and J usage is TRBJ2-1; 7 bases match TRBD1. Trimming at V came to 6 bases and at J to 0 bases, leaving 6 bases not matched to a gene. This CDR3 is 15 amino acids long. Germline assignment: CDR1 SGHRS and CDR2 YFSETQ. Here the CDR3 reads CASKTGASSYNEQFF. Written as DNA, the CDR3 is TGCGCCAGCAAAACAGGGGCTAGCTCCTACAATGAGCAGTTCTTC. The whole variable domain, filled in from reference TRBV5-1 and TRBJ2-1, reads KAGVTQTPRYLIKTRGQQVTLSCSPISGHRSVSWYQQTPGQGLQFLFEYFSETQRNKGNFPGRFSGRQFSNSRSEMNVSTLELGDSALYLCASKTGASSYNEQFFGPGTRLTVL.

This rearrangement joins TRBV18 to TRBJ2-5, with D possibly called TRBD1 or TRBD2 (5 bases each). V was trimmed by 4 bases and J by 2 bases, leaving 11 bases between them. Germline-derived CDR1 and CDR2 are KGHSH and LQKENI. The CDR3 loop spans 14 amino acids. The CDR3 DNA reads TGTGCCAGCTCACAGGGGAGCCAACAAGAGACCCAGTACTTC. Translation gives CASSQGSQQETQYF.

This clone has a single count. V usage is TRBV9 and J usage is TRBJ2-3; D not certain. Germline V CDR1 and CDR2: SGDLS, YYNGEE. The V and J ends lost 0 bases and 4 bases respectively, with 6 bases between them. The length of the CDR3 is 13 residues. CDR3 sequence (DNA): TGTGCCAGCAGCGTAGCTTCCCCAGATACGCAGTATTTT. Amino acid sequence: CASSVASPDTQYF.

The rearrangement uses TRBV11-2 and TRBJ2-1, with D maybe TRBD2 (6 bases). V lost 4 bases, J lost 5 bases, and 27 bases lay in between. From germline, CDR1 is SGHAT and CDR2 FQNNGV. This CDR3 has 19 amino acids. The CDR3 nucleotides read TGTGCCAGCAGCTCATACCAACGACTGGGCGGGGTGGGGGACAATGAGCAGTTCTTC. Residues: CASSSYQRLGGVGDNEQFF. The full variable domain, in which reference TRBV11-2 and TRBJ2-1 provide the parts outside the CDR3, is EAGVAQSPRYKIIEKRQSVAFWCNPISGHATLYWYQQILGQGPKLLIQFQNNGVVDDSQLPKDRFSAERLKGVDSTLKIQPAKLEDSAVYLCASSSYQRLGGVGDNEQFFGPGTRLTVL.

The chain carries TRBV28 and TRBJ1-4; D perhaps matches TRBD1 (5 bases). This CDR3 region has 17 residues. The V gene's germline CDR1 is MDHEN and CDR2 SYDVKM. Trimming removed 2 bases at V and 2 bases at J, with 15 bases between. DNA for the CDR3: TGTGCCAGCAGTTTAAGGAGGGGTGGAGCCACTAATGAAAAACTGTTTTTT. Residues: CASSLRRGGATNEKLFF.

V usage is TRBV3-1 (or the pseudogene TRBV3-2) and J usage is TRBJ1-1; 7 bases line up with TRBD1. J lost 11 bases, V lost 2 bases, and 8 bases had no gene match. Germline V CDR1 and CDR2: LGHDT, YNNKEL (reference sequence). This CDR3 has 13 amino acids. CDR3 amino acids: CASSQIRGGWAFF. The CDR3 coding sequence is TGTGCCAGCAGCCAAATCAGGGGGGGCTGGGCTTTCTTT.

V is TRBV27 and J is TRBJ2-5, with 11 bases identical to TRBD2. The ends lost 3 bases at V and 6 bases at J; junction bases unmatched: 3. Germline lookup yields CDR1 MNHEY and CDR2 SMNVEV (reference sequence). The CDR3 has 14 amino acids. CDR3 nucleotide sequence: TGTGCCAGCAGTTTTAGCGGGGGGGCGCAGACCCAGTACTTC. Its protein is CASSFSGGAQTQYF.

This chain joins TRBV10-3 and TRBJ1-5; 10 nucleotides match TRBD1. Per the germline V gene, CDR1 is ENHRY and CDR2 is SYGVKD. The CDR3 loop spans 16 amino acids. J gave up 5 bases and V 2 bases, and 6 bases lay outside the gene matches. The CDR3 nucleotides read TGTGCCATCAGTGAGCATGGGACAGGGGTGGATCAGCCCCAGCATTTT. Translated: CAISEHGTGVDQPQHF.